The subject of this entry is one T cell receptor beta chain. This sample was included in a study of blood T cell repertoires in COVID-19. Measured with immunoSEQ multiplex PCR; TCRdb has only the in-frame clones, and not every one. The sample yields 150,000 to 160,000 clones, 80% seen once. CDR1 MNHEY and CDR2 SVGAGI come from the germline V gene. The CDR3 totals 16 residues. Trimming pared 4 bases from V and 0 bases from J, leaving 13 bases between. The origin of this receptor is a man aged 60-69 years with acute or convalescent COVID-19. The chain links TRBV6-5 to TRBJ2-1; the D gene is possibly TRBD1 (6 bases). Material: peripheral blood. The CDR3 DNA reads TGTGCCAGCAGTTTATCCCTAGGGGGCTCCTACAATGAGCAGTTCTTC. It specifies CASSLSLGGSYNEQFF.